This T cell receptor beta chain originates from a study of cytomegalovirus exposure and HLA in healthy donors. PCR amplification relied on 60 Vbeta primers (plus 13 Jbeta primers). Only in-frame clones appear in the TCRdb table, and some are missing; sequencing was by immunoSEQ multiplex PCR. The sample has about 130,000 clones; roughly 80% are singletons. In germline, CDR1 is SEHNR, CDR2 FQNEAQ (reference sequence). The length of the CDR3 is 15 residues. Trimming removed 5 bases at V and 7 bases at J, with 15 bases between. Sequenced input: PBMCs. The rearrangement uses TRBV7-9 and TRBJ1-6; D is perhaps TRBD1 (5 bases). The TCR was taken from a middle-aged woman in good health and CMV-seropositive. In DNA form, the CDR3 reads TGTGCCAGCAGCCGTTGGGGGGAGGGCAATTCACCCCTCCACTTT. Encoded protein: CASSRWGEGNSPLHF.